The TCR beta chain described here comes from a study of blood T cell repertoires in COVID-19. On the study more broadly: Sample material is recorded as cDNA or gDNA derived from T cells, B-cell-depleted T cells, or PBMCs.

In its sample, this clone was seen once. This CDR3 comprises 16 residues. Per germline, CDR1 LGHNA and CDR2 YSLEER. V shed 1 base and J shed 7 bases, with 16 bases lying between them. The data were produced by immunoSEQ multiplex PCR, yet TCRdb's version contains in-frame clones alone and is incomplete. Of around 700,000 clones in the sample, about 90% are singletons; the top ten hold 0.2% to 0.3%. Source material: peripheral blood. The rearrangement joins TRBV4-3 to TRBJ2-2, with D possibly being TRBD1 (5 bases). The sequence was obtained from a woman aged 18-29 years with acute or convalescent COVID-19. The CDR3 reads CASSQGSQGFVGELFF. The CDR3 DNA is TGCGCCAGCAGCCAAGGGTCCCAGGGATTCGTCGGGGAGCTGTTTTTT.